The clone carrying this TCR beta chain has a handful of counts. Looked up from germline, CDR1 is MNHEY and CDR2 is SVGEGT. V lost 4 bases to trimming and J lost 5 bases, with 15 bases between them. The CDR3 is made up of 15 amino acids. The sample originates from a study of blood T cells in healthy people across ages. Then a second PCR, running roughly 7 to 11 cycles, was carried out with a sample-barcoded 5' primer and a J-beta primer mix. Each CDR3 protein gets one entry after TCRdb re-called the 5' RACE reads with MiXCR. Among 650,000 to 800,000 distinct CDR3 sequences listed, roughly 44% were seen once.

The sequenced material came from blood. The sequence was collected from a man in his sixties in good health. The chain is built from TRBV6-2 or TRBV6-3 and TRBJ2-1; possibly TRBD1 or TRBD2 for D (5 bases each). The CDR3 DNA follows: TGTGCCAGCAGTTTGGGGGAAGGGGTCGACAATGAGCAGTTCTTC. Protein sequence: CASSLGEGVDNEQFF.